This T cell receptor beta chain was recorded in a study of beta chain features in type 1 diabetes. Study in general: Cell yields, gender and age were similar in healthy donors and patients.

Comments on this clone: Its cognate antigen is unknown.

What was sequenced were expressed TCRB transcripts, since all of the isolated RNA had been reverse transcribed. Data came from immunoSEQ multiplex PCR; TCRdb stores just in-frame clones and leaves some out. The table records hundreds of thousands of clones, around 28% of them present only once. Cell sorting via CD45RO/CCR7/CD25/CD127/CD95/CD27 was performed to obtain CD4+ naive, central memory, regulatory and stem cell-like memory cells. Populations isolated by sorting all had purity greater than 98%. Study-level results: Patients' naive, central memory and Treg TCRB repertoires seemed closer to one another than those of healthy donors.

J was trimmed by 3 bases and V by 0 bases; bases with no gene match: 5. Germline V gene sequence: CDR1 SGHRS, CDR2 YFSETQ. The CDR3 contains 15 residues. This clonotype was obtained from a man aged 18 to 29 in good health. The chain couples TRBV5-1 to TRBJ1-2, with 7 bases lining up with TRBD1. Sequencing was carried out using naive CD4+ T cells from blood. This chain's CDR3 is CASSLAGDSDYGYTF. CDR3 bases: TGCGCCAGCAGCTTGGCAGGGGACAGCGACTATGGCTACACCTTC.